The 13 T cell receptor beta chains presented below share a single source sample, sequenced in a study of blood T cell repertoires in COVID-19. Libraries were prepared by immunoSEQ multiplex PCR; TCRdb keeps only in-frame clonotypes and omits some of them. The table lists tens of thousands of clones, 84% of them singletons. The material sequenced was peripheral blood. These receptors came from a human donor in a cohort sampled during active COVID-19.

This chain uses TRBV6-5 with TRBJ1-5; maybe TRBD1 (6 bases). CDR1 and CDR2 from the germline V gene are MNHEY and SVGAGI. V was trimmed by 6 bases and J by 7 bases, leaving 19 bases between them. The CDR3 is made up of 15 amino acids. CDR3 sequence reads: CASRPVGEGEQPQHF. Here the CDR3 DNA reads TGTGCCAGCAGACCCGTGGGGGAGGGGGAACAGCCCCAGCATTTT.

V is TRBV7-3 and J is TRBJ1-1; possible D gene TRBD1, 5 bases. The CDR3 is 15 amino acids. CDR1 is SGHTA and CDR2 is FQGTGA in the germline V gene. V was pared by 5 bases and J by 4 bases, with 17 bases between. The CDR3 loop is CASSPTGLASTEAFF. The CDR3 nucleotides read TGTGCCAGCAGCCCAACAGGCCTGGCTTCCACTGAAGCTTTCTTT.

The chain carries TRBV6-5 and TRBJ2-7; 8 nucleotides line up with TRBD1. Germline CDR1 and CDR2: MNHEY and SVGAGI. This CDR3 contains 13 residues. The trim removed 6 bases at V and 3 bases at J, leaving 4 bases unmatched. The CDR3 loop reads CASSRTGNYEQYF. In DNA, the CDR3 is TGTGCCAGCAGCCGGACAGGGAACTACGAGCAGTACTTC.

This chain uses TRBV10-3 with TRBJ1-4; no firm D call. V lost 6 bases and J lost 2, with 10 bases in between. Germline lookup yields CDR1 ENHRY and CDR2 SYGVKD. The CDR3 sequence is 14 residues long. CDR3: CAIRPSGTNEKLFF. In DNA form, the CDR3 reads TGTGCCATCAGGCCTTCCGGGACTAATGAAAAACTGTTTTTT.

The CDR3 reads CASSFQGPYNSPLHF. For the CDR3, the DNA is TGTGCCAGCAGCTTTCAGGGCCCATATAATTCACCCCTCCACTTT. The J gene is TRBJ1-6, the V gene TRBV7-9, with D maybe TRBD1 (5 bases). Germline V gene sequence: CDR1 SEHNR, CDR2 FQNEAQ (reference sequence). V lost 3 bases to trimming and J lost 4 bases, with 10 bases between them. The CDR3 is made up of 15 amino acids.

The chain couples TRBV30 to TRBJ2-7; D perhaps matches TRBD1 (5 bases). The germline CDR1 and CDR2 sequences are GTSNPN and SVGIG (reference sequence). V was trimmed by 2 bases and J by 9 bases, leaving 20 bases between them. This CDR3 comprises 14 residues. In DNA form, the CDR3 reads TGTGCCTGGAGTACCAACATAGACAGATTCGGGCAGTACTTC. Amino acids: CAWSTNIDRFGQYF.

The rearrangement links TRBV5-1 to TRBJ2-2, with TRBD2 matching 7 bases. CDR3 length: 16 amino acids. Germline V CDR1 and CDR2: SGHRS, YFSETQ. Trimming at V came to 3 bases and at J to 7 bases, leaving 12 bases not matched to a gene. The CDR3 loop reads CASSSGPGGAGGELFF. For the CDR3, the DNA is TGCGCCAGCAGCTCCGGGCCGGGGGGAGCTGGCGGGGAGCTGTTTTTT. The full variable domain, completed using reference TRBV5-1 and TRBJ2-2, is KAGVTQTPRYLIKTRGQQVTLSCSPISGHRSVSWYQQTPGQGLQFLFEYFSETQRNKGNFPGRFSGRQFSNSRSEMNVSTLELGDSALYLCASSSGPGGAGGELFFGEGSRLTVL.

CDR3 in DNA: TGCAGCGTTGAAGATCGGGACAGGGACTTCCCGACTCCCTACGAGCAGTACTTC. Translation gives CSVEDRDRDFPTPYEQYF. V gene TRBV29-1 combines with J gene TRBJ2-7, with 9 bases identical to TRBD1. This CDR3 region has 18 residues. The V segment lost 0 bases and the J segment 2 bases; nucleotides outside the gene matches: 14. Germline V gene data show CDR1 as SQVTM and CDR2 as ANQGSEA.

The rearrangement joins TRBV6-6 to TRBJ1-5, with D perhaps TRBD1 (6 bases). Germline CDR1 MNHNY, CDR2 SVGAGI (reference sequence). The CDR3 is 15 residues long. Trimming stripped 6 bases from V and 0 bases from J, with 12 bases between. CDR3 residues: CASRSRQDSNQPQHF. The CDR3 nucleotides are TGTGCCAGCAGATCCCGACAGGATAGCAATCAGCCCCAGCATTTT.

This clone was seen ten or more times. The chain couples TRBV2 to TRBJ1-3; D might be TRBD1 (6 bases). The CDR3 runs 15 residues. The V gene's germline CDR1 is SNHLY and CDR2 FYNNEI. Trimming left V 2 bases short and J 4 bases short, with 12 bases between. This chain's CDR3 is CASSESDRPGNTIYF. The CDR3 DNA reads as TGTGCCAGCAGTGAATCGGACAGACCAGGAAACACCATATATTTT.

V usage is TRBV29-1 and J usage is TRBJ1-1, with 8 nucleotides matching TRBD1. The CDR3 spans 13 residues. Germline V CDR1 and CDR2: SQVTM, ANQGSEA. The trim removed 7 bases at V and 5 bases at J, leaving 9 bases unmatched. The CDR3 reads CSAKGQEGTEAFF. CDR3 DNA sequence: TGCAGCGCGAAGGGACAGGAGGGGACTGAAGCTTTCTTT.

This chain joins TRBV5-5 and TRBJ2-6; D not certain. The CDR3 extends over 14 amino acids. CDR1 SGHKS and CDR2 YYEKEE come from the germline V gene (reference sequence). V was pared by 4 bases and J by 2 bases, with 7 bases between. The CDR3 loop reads CASSPIAGANVLTF. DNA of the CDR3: TGTGCCAGCAGCCCCATAGCTGGGGCCAACGTCCTGACTTTC.

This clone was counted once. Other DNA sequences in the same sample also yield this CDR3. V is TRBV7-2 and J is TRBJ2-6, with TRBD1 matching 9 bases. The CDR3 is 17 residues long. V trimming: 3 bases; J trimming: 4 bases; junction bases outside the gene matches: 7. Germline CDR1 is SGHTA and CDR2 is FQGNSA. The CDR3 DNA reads TGTGCCAGCAGCTTGAGGGGACAGGGTGCAGGGGCCAACGTCCTGACTTTC. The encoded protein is CASSLRGQGAGANVLTF.